This is a list of T cell receptor beta chains from one sample in a study of blood T cell repertoires in COVID-19. The repertoire was sequenced with immunoSEQ multiplex PCR; TCRdb's copy has only in-frame clones and lacks some. The sample has about 180,000 clones, 80% to 90% seen once; the top ten hold 8% to 10%. What was sequenced was peripheral blood. The receptor set was obtained from a man aged 45-60 years with active or convalescent COVID-19. Both conserved end residues are part of each CDR3. D genes are given only for firm matches.

j_call d_call v_call cdr3_aa
TRBJ2-7 TRBD1 TRBV6-5 CASSYSGQGYEQYF
TRBJ1-6 NA TRBV27 CASRVIYNSPLHF
TRBJ1-1 TRBD1 TRBV5-1 CASMTGVGNTEAFF
TRBJ2-2 TRBD1 TRBV4-1 CASSGGQGTGELFF
TRBJ1-4 NA TRBV19 CASSIGLQNRNEKLFF
TRBJ2-3 NA TRBV7-9 CASSLAGGTDTQYF
TRBJ2-3 TRBD2 TRBV2 CASSDSGGSRDTDTQYF
TRBJ1-1 NA TRBV5-1 CASSVAGQNTEAFF
TRBJ1-2 NA TRBV20-1 CSARDIYGYTF
TRBJ1-1 NA TRBV19 CASSIGQANTEAFF
TRBJ1-1 NA TRBV19 CASSMTGDSGGTEAFF
TRBJ2-7 TRBD2 TRBV5-1 CASSILAGGMNEQYF
TRBJ1-2 NA TRBV19 CASSIQGRNNYGYTF
TRBJ1-6 NA TRBV4-1 CASSQATGNHSPLHF
TRBJ1-2 NA TRBV2 CASSGVGAVYGYTF
TRBJ2-4 TRBD1 TRBV2 CASKGGTGGKNIQYF
TRBJ2-2 TRBD2 TRBV2 CASRLAGTNTGELFF
TRBJ2-1 TRBD1 TRBV5-4 CASRQGAYNEQFF
TRBJ1-2 NA TRBV6-5 CASSEDSAGVGRYTF
TRBJ1-4 TRBD1 TRBV18 CASSPPTGTNEKLFF
TRBJ2-1 TRBD2 TRBV7-9 CASSSAGLAEEDNEQFF
TRBJ2-7 NA TRBV5-1 CASSRDSFSYEQYF
TRBJ2-7 TRBD1 TRBV27 CASSPQYARDRAYF
TRBJ1-1 NA TRBV7-9 CASSLARENTEAFF
TRBJ2-7 NA TRBV21-1 CASSDPRGVGWALSSYEQYF
TRBJ1-1 TRBD1 TRBV5-6 CASSFYRGPGAFF
TRBJ1-6 NA TRBV3-1/TRBV3-2 CASSWTPNSPLHF
TRBJ2-5 NA TRBV9 CASSVESQGAHPEETQYF
TRBJ1-4 TRBD1 TRBV2 CASRGTGEKLFF
TRBJ1-1 NA TRBV3-1/TRBV3-2 CASSQERNVDREAFF
TRBJ2-5 TRBD2 TRBV4-2 CASSQGATSGGEETQYF
TRBJ2-2 NA TRBV7-6 CASSLRSGRTGELFF
TRBJ1-2 NA TRBV19 CASSIGQGGGYTF
TRBJ2-3 NA TRBV4-3 CASSQWEDTQYF
TRBJ2-2 NA TRBV19 CASSIIPGMGTGELFF
TRBJ1-2 TRBD1 TRBV14 CASSQDRIAGYTF
TRBJ2-5 TRBD1 TRBV19 CASSIGGTGAGETQYF
TRBJ1-5 NA TRBV18 CASSPNGGYSNQPQHF
TRBJ1-1 TRBD1 TRBV30 CAWSVTGGRTEAFF
TRBJ1-2 TRBD1 TRBV27 CASGDRANYGYTF